This is a list of T cell receptor beta chains from one sample in a study of memory CD4+ T cells and cytomegalovirus serostatus. TCRdb keeps only in-frame clones here, not all; method: immunoSEQ multiplex PCR. The table includes under 50,000 clones, 75% to 85% detected once. The sequenced sample was memory CD4+ T cells from blood. These receptors originate from an adult in good health and CMV-seronegative. Both conserved end residues are part of each CDR3. D genes are given only for firm matches. Only part of the rows carry a size: once, few, many, or a class if the clone is expanded.

v_gene	d_gene	abundance	j_gene	CDR3nt	CDR3aa
TRBV5-1	-	-	TRBJ2-7	TGCGCCAGCAGCCCAAACCTAGGGGGGTACGAGCAGTACTTC	CASSPNLGGYEQYF
TRBV7-9	-	once	TRBJ1-3	TGTGCCAGCAGCTTGGGGGTAGAGGACACCATATATTTT	CASSLGVEDTIYF
TRBV7-3	TRBD1	-	TRBJ1-1	TGTGCCAGCAGCTCCCAAGGGACAGGGGGCGTCACTGAAGCTTTCTTT	CASSSQGTGGVTEAFF
TRBV10-3	TRBD1	-	TRBJ1-2	TGTGCCATCAGTGAGTGGGGCCGGGACAGGGAACGGAGCGGCTACACCTTC	CAISEWGRDRERSGYTF
TRBV19	TRBD1	-	TRBJ1-1	TGTGCCAGTAGTACCACAGGGGGCGGTGGCACTGAAGCTTTCTTT	CASSTTGGGGTEAFF
TRBV7-2	TRBD2	-	TRBJ2-7	TGTGCCAGCAGCTCCCGTAGCGGGAGATCGACCTACGAGCAGTACTTC	CASSSRSGRSTYEQYF
TRBV28	-	-	TRBJ2-3	TGTGCCAGCAGTTTATCGGCAGGGCCGCCAGATACGCAGTATTTT	CASSLSAGPPDTQYF
TRBV28	-	-	TRBJ1-5	TGTGCCAGCAGTTTCCACCAGCTTTTCAGTAGACAGACAGAAACTCAGCCCCAGCATTTT	CASSFHQLFSRQTETQPQHF
TRBV2	-	-	TRBJ2-5	TGTGCCCGGCGGGACACTGAGACCCAGTACTTC	CARRDTETQYF
TRBV5-1	-	-	TRBJ1-6	TGCGCCAGCAGCCACGGGACCGAGACCAATTCACCCCTCCACTTT	CASSHGTETNSPLHF
TRBV30	-	-	TRBJ2-3	TGTGCCTGCACTGGGCAGCGGGCCACAGATACGCAGTATTTT	CACTGQRATDTQYF